This section outlines one TCR beta chain sequence together with its context. The antigen remains unidentified. This CDR3 is 16 amino acids long. J was trimmed by 0 bases and V by 4 bases; bases with no gene match: 7. Germline V gene data show CDR1 as MNHEY and CDR2 as SVGAGI. Clones were sequenced by immunoSEQ multiplex PCR, and TCRdb holds only the in-frame ones, with some missing. The sample has roughly 15,000 clones; around 60% are singletons. This specimen comes from a study of cytotoxic CD8 clonotypes in ibrutinib-treated CLL. Study findings and constraints: Public clonotypes (which were uncommon) either contracted or remained stable on treatment. Sustained-remission and progressing patients had unequal sampling times.

The TCR was taken from a human donor with chronic lymphocytic leukemia. The specimen was PBMCs, collected before ibrutinib treatment. V and J are TRBV6-5 and TRBJ2-3, with TRBD1 identical over 7 bases. The CDR3 region is CASSSRTGSSTDTQYF. The CDR3 DNA reads as TGTGCCAGCAGTTCGAGGACAGGCAGCAGCACAGATACGCAGTATTTT.